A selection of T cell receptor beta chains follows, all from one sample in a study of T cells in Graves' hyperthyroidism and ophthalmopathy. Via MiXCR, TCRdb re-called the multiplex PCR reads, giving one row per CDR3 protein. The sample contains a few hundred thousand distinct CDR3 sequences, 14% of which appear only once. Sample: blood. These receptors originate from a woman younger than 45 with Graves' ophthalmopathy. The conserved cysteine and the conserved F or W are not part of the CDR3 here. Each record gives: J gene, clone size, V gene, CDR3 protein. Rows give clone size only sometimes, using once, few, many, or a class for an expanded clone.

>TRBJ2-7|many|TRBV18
ASSPTQRFAIYEQY
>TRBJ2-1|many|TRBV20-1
SARELIRDEQF
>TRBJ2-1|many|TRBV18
ASSPRDRGSYNEQF
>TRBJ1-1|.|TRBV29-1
SVEMGISTEAF
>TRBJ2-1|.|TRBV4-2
ASSQGRGGGEQF
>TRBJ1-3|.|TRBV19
ASSIEPTGRTYAGNTIY
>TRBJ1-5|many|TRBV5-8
ASSRRSGVEQPQH
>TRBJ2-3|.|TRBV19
ASSRPPPSTKQNADTQY
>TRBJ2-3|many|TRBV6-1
ASSAGGRTDTQY
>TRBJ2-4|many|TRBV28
ASSPRDRPENIQY
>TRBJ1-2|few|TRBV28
ASTPRLGWRTGGAGIYGYT
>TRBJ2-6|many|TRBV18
ASSPSFLVGANVLT
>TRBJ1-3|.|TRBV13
ASSLSTGAGNTIY
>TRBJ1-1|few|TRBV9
ASSVGGGGHATEAF
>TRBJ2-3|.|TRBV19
ASSTPDSSSTDTQY
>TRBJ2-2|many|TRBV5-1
ASSLFPGGLAGGGDTGELF
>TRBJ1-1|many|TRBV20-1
SASRGNTEAF
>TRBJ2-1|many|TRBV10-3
AISTGTGGGGEQF
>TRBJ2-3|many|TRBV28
ASSLLPLAGGPIYTQY
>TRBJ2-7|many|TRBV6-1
ASSPRDRGRYEQY
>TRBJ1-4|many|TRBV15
ATSRDVRTTNEKLF
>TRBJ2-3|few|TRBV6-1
ASSSRQLGGVTDTQY
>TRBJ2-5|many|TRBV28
ASRRDNKQETQY
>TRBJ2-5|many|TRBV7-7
ASSLGHLRETQY
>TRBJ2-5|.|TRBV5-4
ASSSMITGLQETQY
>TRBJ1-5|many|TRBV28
ASSLILDSPYSNQPQH
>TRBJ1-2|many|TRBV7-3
ASSPGQGGSYT
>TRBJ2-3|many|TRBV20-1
SASGGLYTQY
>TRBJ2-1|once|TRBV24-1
ATSDLSMGGSGGNEQF
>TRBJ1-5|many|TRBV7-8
ASSPFTVNQPQH
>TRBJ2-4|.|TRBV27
ASSLSGGKNIQY
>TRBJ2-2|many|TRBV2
ASMRGGRNTGELF
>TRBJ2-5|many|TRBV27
ASSFSPAQPETQY
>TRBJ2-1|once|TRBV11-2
ASSLVGETSGGYNEQF